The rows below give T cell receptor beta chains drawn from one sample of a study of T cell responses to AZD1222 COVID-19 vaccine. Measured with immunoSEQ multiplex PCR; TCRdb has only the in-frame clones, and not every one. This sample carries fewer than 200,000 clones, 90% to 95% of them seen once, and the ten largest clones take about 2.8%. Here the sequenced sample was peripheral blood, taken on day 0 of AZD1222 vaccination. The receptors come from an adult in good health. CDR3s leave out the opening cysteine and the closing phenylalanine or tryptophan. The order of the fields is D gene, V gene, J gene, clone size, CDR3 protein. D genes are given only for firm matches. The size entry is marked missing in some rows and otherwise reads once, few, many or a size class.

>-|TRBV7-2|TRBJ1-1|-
ASSLEGFEAF
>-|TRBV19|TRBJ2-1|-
ASSIGLEEQF
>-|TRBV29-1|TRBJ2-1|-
SVYGTVNNEQF
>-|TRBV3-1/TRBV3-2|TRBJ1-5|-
ASSRGTASNQPQH
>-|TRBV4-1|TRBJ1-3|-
ASSQAGNTIY
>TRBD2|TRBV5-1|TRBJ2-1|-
ASRMGLDTYNEQF
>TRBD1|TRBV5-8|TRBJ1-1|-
ASSRDRLDQNTEAF
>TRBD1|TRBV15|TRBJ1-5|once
ATSRSRDRGEQPQH
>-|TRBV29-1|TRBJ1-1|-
SVEAVAHEAF
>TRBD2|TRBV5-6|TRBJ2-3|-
ASSYLAGAPDTQY